One sample yielded the 5 T cell receptor beta chains listed below, sequenced in a study of cytomegalovirus exposure and HLA in healthy donors. The PCR made use of 60 Vbeta and 13 Jbeta primers. The data were produced by immunoSEQ multiplex PCR, yet TCRdb's version contains in-frame clones alone and is incomplete. The sample shows about 130,000 clones, roughly 77% of them seen only once. The sample comprised PBMCs. All receptors derive from a male donor in good health and CMV-seronegative.

The V and J genes are TRBV6-5 and TRBJ2-7; TRBD1 is a possible D gene (6 bases). Germline-derived CDR1 and CDR2 are MNHEY and SVGAGI. The CDR3 consists of 14 residues. V lost 0 bases, J lost 6 bases, and 12 bases lay in between. DNA of the CDR3: TGTGCCAGCAGTTACTCGGGGACAAACCGCGAGCAGTACTTC. The encoded protein is CASSYSGTNREQYF.

V usage is TRBV7-3 and J usage is TRBJ2-1, with D possibly being TRBD1 (6 bases). The CDR3 sequence is 15 residues long. Germline V gene data show CDR1 as SGHTA and CDR2 as FQGTGA. V lost 5 bases to trimming and J lost 5 bases, with 16 bases between them. CDR3 coding DNA: TGTGCCAGCAGCCCTGTCGGGACACTGAACAATGAGCAGTTCTTC. This translates into CASSPVGTLNNEQFF.

This clone showed up just a few times. This chain links TRBV27 with TRBJ1-5, with 7 nucleotides matching TRBD1. In germline, CDR1 is MNHEY, CDR2 SMNVEV (reference sequence). V trimming: 1 base; J trimming: 2 bases; junction bases outside the gene matches: 8. The CDR3 loop spans 17 amino acids. The CDR3 nucleotides are TGTGCCAGCAGTTTATTCGCAGGGGGTACCGGCAATCAGCCCCAGCATTTT. Protein product: CASSLFAGGTGNQPQHF.

The CDR3 spells CASSRGGQETQYF. The CDR3, as DNA: TGTGCCAGTAGCCGGGGAGGGCAAGAGACCCAGTACTTC. The genes are TRBV19 and TRBJ2-5; 7 positions agree with TRBD2. Per the germline V gene, CDR1 is LNHDA and CDR2 is SQIVND (reference sequence). Losses at the gene ends were 6 bases for V and 2 bases for J; bases not matched to a gene: 3. The CDR3 runs to 13 residues.

This rearrangement joins TRBV19 to TRBJ1-5; D is ambiguous. V was shortened by 8 bases and J by 7 bases, with 12 bases between the two germline ends. Looked up from germline, CDR1 is LNHDA and CDR2 is SQIVND (reference sequence). The CDR3 sequence is 12 residues long. This CDR3 reads CASERAGQPQHF. The CDR3 DNA follows: TGTGCCAGTGAGCGGGCGGGCCAGCCCCAGCATTTT.